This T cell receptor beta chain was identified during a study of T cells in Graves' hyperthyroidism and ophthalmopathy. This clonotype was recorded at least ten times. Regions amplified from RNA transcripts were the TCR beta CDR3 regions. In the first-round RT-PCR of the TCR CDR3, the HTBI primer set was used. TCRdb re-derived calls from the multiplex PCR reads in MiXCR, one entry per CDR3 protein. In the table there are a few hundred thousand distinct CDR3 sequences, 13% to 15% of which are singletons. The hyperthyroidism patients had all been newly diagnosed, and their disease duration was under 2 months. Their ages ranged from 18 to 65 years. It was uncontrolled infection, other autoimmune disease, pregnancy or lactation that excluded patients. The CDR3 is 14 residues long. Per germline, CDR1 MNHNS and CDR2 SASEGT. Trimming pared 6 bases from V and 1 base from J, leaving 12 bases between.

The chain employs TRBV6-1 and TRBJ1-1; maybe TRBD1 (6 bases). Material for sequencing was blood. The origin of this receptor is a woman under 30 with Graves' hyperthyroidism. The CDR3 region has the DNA TGTGCCAGCAGGGGAGACAGGTCGAACACTGAAGCTTTCTTT. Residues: CASRGDRSNTEAFF.